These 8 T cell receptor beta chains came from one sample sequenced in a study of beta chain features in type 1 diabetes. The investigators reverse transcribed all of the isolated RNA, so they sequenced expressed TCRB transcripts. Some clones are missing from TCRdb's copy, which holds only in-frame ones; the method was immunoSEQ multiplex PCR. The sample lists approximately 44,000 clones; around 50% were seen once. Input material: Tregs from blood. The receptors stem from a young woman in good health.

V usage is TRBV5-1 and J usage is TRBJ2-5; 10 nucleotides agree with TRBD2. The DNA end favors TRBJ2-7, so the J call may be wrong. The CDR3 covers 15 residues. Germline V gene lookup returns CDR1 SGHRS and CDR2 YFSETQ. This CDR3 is CASSLRASGSYEQYF. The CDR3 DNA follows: TGCGCCAGCAGCTTGAGGGCTAGCGGGAGTTACGAGCAGTACTTC.

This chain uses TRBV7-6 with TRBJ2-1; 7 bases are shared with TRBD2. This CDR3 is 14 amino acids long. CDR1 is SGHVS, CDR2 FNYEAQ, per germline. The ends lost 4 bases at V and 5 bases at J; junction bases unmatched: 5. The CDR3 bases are TGTGCCAGCAGCTGGGGACTACAAAACAATGAGCAGTTCTTC. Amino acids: CASSWGLQNNEQFF.

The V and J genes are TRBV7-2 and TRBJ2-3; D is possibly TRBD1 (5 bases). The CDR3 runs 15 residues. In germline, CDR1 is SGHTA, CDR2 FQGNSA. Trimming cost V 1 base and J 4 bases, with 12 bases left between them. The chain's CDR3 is CASSLVGVGADTQYF. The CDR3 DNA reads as TGTGCCAGCAGCTTAGTAGGAGTAGGGGCAGATACGCAGTATTTT.

The CDR3 nucleotides are TGTGCCAGCTCAACCCTAGCGGGAGGGCATCAAACTACCGGGGAGCTGTTTTTT. It yields the protein CASSTLAGGHQTTGELFF. The rearrangement uses TRBV18 and TRBJ2-2; 12 bases are a match to TRBD2. Germline CDR1 reads KGHSH; CDR2 reads LQKENI. V lost 5 bases, J lost 5 bases, and 12 bases stayed unmatched. This CDR3 region has 18 residues.

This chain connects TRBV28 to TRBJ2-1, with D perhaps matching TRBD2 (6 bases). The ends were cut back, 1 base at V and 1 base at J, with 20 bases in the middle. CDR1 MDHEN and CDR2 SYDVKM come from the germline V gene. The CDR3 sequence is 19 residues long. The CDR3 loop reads CASSLSARLERMSYNEQFF. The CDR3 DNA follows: TGTGCCAGCAGTTTATCGGCAAGACTAGAGCGGATGTCCTACAATGAGCAGTTCTTC. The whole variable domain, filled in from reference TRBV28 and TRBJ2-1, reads DVKVTQSSRYLVKRTGEKVFLECVQDMDHENMFWYRQDPGLGLRLIYFSYDVKMKEKGDIPEGYSVSREKKERFSLILESASTNQTSMYLCASSLSARLERMSYNEQFFGPGTRLTVL.

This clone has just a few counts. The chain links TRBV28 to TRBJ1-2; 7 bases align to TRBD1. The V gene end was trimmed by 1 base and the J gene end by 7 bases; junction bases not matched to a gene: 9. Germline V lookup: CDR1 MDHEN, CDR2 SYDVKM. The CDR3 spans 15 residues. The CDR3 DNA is TGTGCCAGCAGTTTATTCGGAAGGGGGCTGAGTGGCTACACCTTC. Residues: CASSLFGRGLSGYTF.

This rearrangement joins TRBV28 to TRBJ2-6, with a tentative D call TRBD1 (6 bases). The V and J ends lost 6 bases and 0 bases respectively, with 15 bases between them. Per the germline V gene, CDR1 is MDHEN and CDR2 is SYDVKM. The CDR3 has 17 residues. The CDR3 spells CASRDSRGYSGANVLTF. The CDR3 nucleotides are TGTGCCAGCAGAGACTCCAGGGGCTACTCTGGGGCCAACGTCCTGACTTTC. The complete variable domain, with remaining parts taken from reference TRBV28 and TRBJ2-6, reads DVKVTQSSRYLVKRTGEKVFLECVQDMDHENMFWYRQDPGLGLRLIYFSYDVKMKEKGDIPEGYSVSREKKERFSLILESASTNQTSMYLCASRDSRGYSGANVLTFGAGSRLTVL.

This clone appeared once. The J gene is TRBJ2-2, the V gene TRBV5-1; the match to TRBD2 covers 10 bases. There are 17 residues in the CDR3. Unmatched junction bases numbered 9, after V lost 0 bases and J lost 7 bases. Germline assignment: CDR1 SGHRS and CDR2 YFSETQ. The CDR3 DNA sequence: TGCGCCAGCAGCTTGGGATCTAGCGGGAGAAGTCGCGGGGAGCTGTTTTTT. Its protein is CASSLGSSGRSRGELFF.